This T cell receptor beta chain was captured in a study of cytotoxic CD8 clonotypes in ibrutinib-treated CLL. Study context: Responses: 24 partial, 2 complete; after median roughly 63 months, 14 stayed remitted, roughly 12 progressed.

Concerning this clone: What it binds is not known.

Germline CDR1 and CDR2: SGDLS and YYNGEE. This CDR3 has 14 residues. With V trimmed by 8 bases and J by 2 bases, 10 bases remained unmatched. The study's findings and limits: Whereas clonality rose at ibrutinib response, it declined toward baseline at progression.

Libraries were prepared by immunoSEQ multiplex PCR; TCRdb keeps only in-frame clonotypes and omits some of them. The table includes fewer than 400,000 clones, 67% detected once. Sequenced material: PBMCs, taken after 36 months of ibrutinib treatment. J is TRBJ2-7 and V is TRBV9; 7 bases line up with TRBD1. This sequence was found in a human donor with chronic lymphocytic leukemia. The CDR3 region has the DNA TGTGCCAGGGAGACAGGGAACCCTGCCTACGAGCAGTACTTC. This sequence encodes CARETGNPAYEQYF.